Sequencing of this T cell receptor (beta chain) was carried out in a study of T cell responses to AZD1222 COVID-19 vaccine. CDR1 SGHRS and CDR2 YFSETQ come from the germline V gene. Deletions cut 0 bases from V and 4 bases from J, with 11 bases between. The CDR3 is 14 residues long. The repertoire was sequenced with immunoSEQ multiplex PCR; TCRdb's copy has only in-frame clones and lacks some. In the table there are more than 85,000 clones, roughly 90% of which are singletons. The sample in question was peripheral blood, obtained 28 days after the second AZD1222 dose. The receptor's source is an adult who received the AZD1222 COVID-19 vaccine. The V and J genes are TRBV5-1 and TRBJ2-7; TRBD1 is a possible D gene (6 bases). CDR3 loop: CASSLAVQGYEQYF. The CDR3 DNA sequence: TGCGCCAGCAGCTTGGCGGTGCAGGGGTACGAGCAGTACTTC. Complete variable domain (other parts from reference TRBV5-1 and TRBJ2-7): KAGVTQTPRYLIKTRGQQVTLSCSPISGHRSVSWYQQTPGQGLQFLFEYFSETQRNKGNFPGRFSGRQFSNSRSEMNVSTLELGDSALYLCASSLAVQGYEQYFGPGTRLTVT.